Below are 26 T cell receptor beta chains sequenced from a single sample in a study of spatial heterogeneity in lung cancer. Documented time point: sample taken at primary tumor resection. Whole RNA came from tumor, nontumor lung or frozen PBMC and was sequenced without being sorted. In TCRdb, the 5' RACE reads were re-called with MiXCR into one record per CDR3 protein. Of about 28,000 distinct CDR3 sequences listed, about 8.1% are singletons. The sample in question was PBMCs, obtained at surgery. The source is a female donor with early-stage non-small cell lung cancer.

This clonotype has a count of ten or more. The V gene is TRBV2, the J gene TRBJ2-5; no definite D call. The germline V gene encodes CDR1 SNHLY and CDR2 FYNNEI. The CDR3 is 15 amino acids. V lost 4 bases to trimming and J lost 5 bases, with 17 bases between them. This CDR3 reads CASSGVRGRLETQYF. In nucleotides, the CDR3 is TGTGCCAGCAGTGGGGTCAGAGGCCGGCTTGAGACCCAGTACTTC.

This clonotype was seen a handful of times. The chain carries TRBV7-2 and TRBJ2-3; D not resolved. Germline V gives CDR1 SGHTA, CDR2 FQGNSA. The V end lost 4 bases, the J end lost 5 bases, and 7 bases lay between the germline ends. There are 12 residues in the CDR3. This chain's CDR3 is CASSSRRDTQYF. CDR3 coding DNA: TGTGCCAGCAGCTCGAGGAGAGATACGCAGTATTTT.

This clonotype was recorded many times. The rearrangement joins TRBV4-3 to TRBJ2-2; 10 nucleotides match TRBD2. This CDR3 comprises 19 residues. Germline-derived CDR1 and CDR2 are LGHNA and YSLEER. V was pared by 0 bases and J by 6 bases, with 13 bases of the junction left unmatched. CDR3 sequence (DNA): TGCGCCAGCAGCCAAGAAAGCGAGACTAGCGGGCTCAGGCCCGGGGAGCTGTTTTTT. This sequence encodes CASSQESETSGLRPGELFF.

This clonotype was counted many times. This chain uses TRBV11-1 with TRBJ1-2, with D possibly being TRBD1 (6 bases). This CDR3 has 13 residues. The germline gives CDR1 SGHAT, CDR2 FQDESV (reference sequence). The germline V and J ends were trimmed by 5 bases and 4 bases, with 11 bases remaining between them. The CDR3 spells CASSENRVYGYTF. In nucleotides, the CDR3 is TGTGCCAGCAGCGAGAACAGGGTCTATGGCTACACCTTC.

This clonotype was found many times. The chain links TRBV28 to TRBJ1-5; D call uncertain. The CDR3 is made up of 11 amino acids. CDR1 and CDR2 (germline): MDHEN, SYDVKM. Trimming pared 5 bases from V and 11 bases from J, leaving 10 bases between. The CDR3 DNA reads TGTGCCAGCAGTACATCTCACTCCCAGCATTTT. Amino acid sequence: CASSTSHSQHF.

This clonotype appeared many times. This rearrangement joins TRBV4-1 to TRBJ2-7, with D possibly matching TRBD1 (6 bases). The CDR3 has 14 amino acids. Trimming stripped 4 bases from V and 5 bases from J, with 15 bases between. The germline CDR1 and CDR2 sequences are MGHRA and YSYEKL. The CDR3 here is CASSRWQGWNEQYF. The DNA of the CDR3 is TGCGCCAGCAGCCGATGGCAGGGGTGGAACGAGCAGTACTTC.

This clonotype was recorded at least ten times. The chain employs TRBV11-1 and TRBJ2-1; D is ambiguous. CDR1 and CDR2 (germline): SGHAT, FQDESV (reference sequence). The CDR3 is made up of 13 amino acids. V was pared by 7 bases and J by 4 bases, with 11 bases between. CDR3 protein: CASNLAFYNEQFF. In DNA, the CDR3 is TGTGCCAGCAACTTGGCCTTTTACAATGAGCAGTTCTTC.

This clonotype came up many times. The V and J genes are TRBV11-2 and TRBJ2-6, with D possibly being TRBD1 (6 bases). The germline V gene has CDR1 SGHAT and CDR2 FQNNGV. The CDR3 is made up of 17 amino acids. V lost 2 bases to trimming and J lost 2 bases, with 13 bases between them. The CDR3 spells CASSLRVRGAGANVLTF. The CDR3 DNA reads TGTGCCAGCAGCTTACGGGTCAGGGGCGCTGGGGCCAACGTCCTGACTTTC.

Written as DNA, the CDR3 is TGCAGTGCCCTAACACAGGGGTTGAGCAATCAGCCCCAGCATTTT. Protein product: CSALTQGLSNQPQHF. The gene calls are TRBV20-1 and TRBJ1-5; 7 bases map to TRBD1. The CDR3 is 15 residues long. Trimming at V came to 6 bases and at J to 1 base, leaving 9 bases not matched to a gene. CDR1 DFQATT and CDR2 SNEGSKA come from the germline V gene (reference sequence).

This clonotype occurred many times. The J gene is TRBJ1-1, the V gene TRBV20-1; TRBD1 might be the D (5 bases). Germline values: CDR1 DFQATT, CDR2 SNEGSKA (reference sequence). V lost 0 bases to trimming and J lost 4 bases, with 18 bases between them. CDR3 length equals 16 residues. The CDR3 DNA follows: TGCAGTGCTAGAGACTTAAAGGCAGGGATCAGCACTGAAGCTTTCTTT. Encoded protein: CSARDLKAGISTEAFF.

The table lists this clonotype with many counts. V usage is TRBV10-1 and J usage is TRBJ2-7, with 9 nucleotides matching TRBD2. Germline loops: CDR1 WNHNN, CDR2 SYGVQD (reference sequence). Unmatched junction bases numbered 6, after V lost 4 bases and J lost 2 bases. The CDR3 runs 15 residues. CDR3 sequence: CASSGKTSGTYEQYF. CDR3 bases: TGCGCCAGCAGTGGTAAGACTAGCGGTACCTACGAGCAGTACTTC.

The sample holds many counts of this clonotype. The gene calls are TRBV7-2 and TRBJ2-3; no definite D call. Trimming took off 3 bases at V and 5 bases at J, with 9 bases between the two ends. There are 13 residues in the CDR3. The germline gives CDR1 SGHTA, CDR2 FQGNSA. The CDR3 sequence is CASSFLPGDTQYF. The CDR3 coding sequence is TGTGCCAGCAGCTTTTTACCGGGAGATACGCAGTATTTT.

The table lists this clonotype with many counts. This chain links TRBV30 with TRBJ1-2; the D is unclear. V lost 5 bases and J lost 4, with 17 bases in between. Germline values: CDR1 GTSNPN, CDR2 SVGIG (reference sequence). This CDR3 comprises 14 residues. The CDR3 bases are TGTGCCTGGTCGGGTACCGGAGTGATCTATGGCTACACCTTC. It encodes CAWSGTGVIYGYTF.

This clonotype was counted many times. The rearrangement links TRBV5-1 to TRBJ1-4; possibly TRBD1 for D (5 bases). The CDR3 is 17 amino acids. Looked up from germline, CDR1 is SGHRS and CDR2 is YFSETQ. V was trimmed by 0 bases and J by 2 bases, leaving 14 bases between them. CDR3 DNA: TGCGCCAGCAGCTTGGATCCAGGGAGAAGGACTAATGAAAAACTGTTTTTT. Residues: CASSLDPGRRTNEKLFF.

This clonotype was counted ten times or more. This chain connects TRBV28 to TRBJ2-4, with TRBD1 as a possible D gene (5 bases). The germline V and J ends were trimmed by 2 bases and 1 base, with 6 bases remaining between them. The germline V gene encodes CDR1 MDHEN and CDR2 SYDVKM. The CDR3 contains 14 residues. The CDR3 DNA reads TGTGCCAGCAGTTTAAGACAGGCCAAAAACATTCAGTACTTC. Amino acid sequence: CASSLRQAKNIQYF.

This clonotype was recorded at least ten times. The chain links TRBV25-1 to TRBJ2-5; D gene uncertain. V dropped 3 bases and J dropped 3 bases, with 14 bases sitting between them. Germline CDR1 reads MGHDK; CDR2 reads SYGVNS. The CDR3 loop spans 15 amino acids. CDR3 amino acids: CASSDLPPREETQYF. The CDR3 nucleotides read TGTGCCAGCAGTGATTTACCCCCAAGGGAAGAGACCCAGTACTTC.

This clonotype occurred many times. This rearrangement joins TRBV14 to TRBJ2-3, with TRBD2 matching over 7 bases. The V gene end was trimmed by 4 bases and the J gene end by 2 bases; junction bases not matched to a gene: 9. Germline lookup yields CDR1 SGHDN and CDR2 FVKESK. CDR3 size: 16 residues. DNA of the CDR3: TGTGCCAGCAGCCCCCGGGCGGGAGCCTACACAGATACGCAGTATTTT. Translation gives CASSPRAGAYTDTQYF.

This clonotype was seen at least ten times. The chain has TRBV7-2 and TRBJ2-3; 7 bases match TRBD2. The CDR3 is 14 amino acids. Germline V gene sequence: CDR1 SGHTA, CDR2 FQGNSA. The trim removed 5 bases at V and 4 bases at J, leaving 6 bases unmatched. CDR3 loop: CASSTGGWADTQYF. DNA for the CDR3: TGTGCCAGCAGCACGGGGGGTTGGGCAGATACGCAGTATTTT.

This clonotype was seen ten or more times. V usage is TRBV7-2 and J usage is TRBJ2-7, with D hard to call. This CDR3 has 17 residues. CDR1 is SGHTA, CDR2 FQGNSA, per germline. Trimming took off 5 bases at V and 0 bases at J, with 20 bases between the two ends. The CDR3 reads CASSQRHMRMSSYEQYF. As DNA, the CDR3 is TGTGCCAGCAGCCAGCGACATATGCGGATGAGCTCCTACGAGCAGTACTTC.

This clonotype was recorded at least ten times. The rearrangement links TRBV20-1 to TRBJ1-1; weak D call: TRBD1 (5 bases). Trimming pared 5 bases from V and 1 base from J, leaving 17 bases between. The germline CDR1 and CDR2 sequences are DFQATT and SNEGSKA (reference sequence). The CDR3 covers 15 residues. CDR3 sequence: CSAPDPGRQNTEAFF. DNA of the CDR3: TGCAGTGCTCCAGATCCGGGACGGCAGAACACTGAAGCTTTCTTT.

This clonotype turned up a few times. The gene calls are TRBV21-1 and TRBJ2-5; TRBD1 was called by the table and not checked on the DNA. TRBV21-1 represents a pseudogene. The CDR3 spans 16 residues. CDR3: CASSLGDSRCQETQYF. The CDR3 nucleotides are TGTGCCAGCAGCCTAGGGGACAGTCGATGCCAAGAGACCCAGTACTTC.

The V call is TRBV7-8, the J call TRBJ2-7; 10 nucleotides agree with TRBD1. This CDR3 has 17 residues. Germline-derived CDR1 and CDR2 are SGHVS and FQNEAQ. Trimming removed 5 bases from V and 0 bases from J; junction bases left unmatched: 10. The CDR3 region has the DNA TGTGCCAGCAGCGAGGGACAGGGGAGGGTAAGCTCCTACGAGCAGTACGTC. As protein: CASSEGQGRVSSYEQYV.

The table lists this clonotype with many counts. This chain links TRBV12-3 or TRBV12-4 with TRBJ1-2; possibly TRBD1 for D (5 bases). V lost 6 bases, J lost 8 bases, and 22 bases lay in between. The CDR3 totals 15 residues. The CDR3 region is CASSHPLSGASGYTF. The DNA for the CDR3 is TGTGCCAGCAGCCATCCCCTATCTGGGGCGAGCGGCTACACCTTC.

This clonotype showed up many times. The chain carries TRBV6-1 and TRBJ1-5; 9 bases are shared with TRBD1. CDR1 is MNHNS and CDR2 is SASEGT in the germline V gene. The length of the CDR3 is 16 residues. J lost 1 base, V lost 9 bases, and 10 bases had no gene match. The CDR3 spells CASLGQGGWSNQPQHF. CDR3 nucleotides: TGTGCCAGTTTGGGACAGGGCGGTTGGAGCAATCAGCCCCAGCATTTT.

This clonotype has a handful of counts. This chain connects TRBV28 to TRBJ2-1; 14 bases agree with TRBD2. Germline CDR1 and CDR2: MDHEN and SYDVKM. Trimming cost V 5 bases and J 8 bases; bases outside gene matches: 8. The CDR3 consists of 16 residues. The CDR3 coding sequence is TGTGCCAGCAGTCCGATGGGACTAGCGGGAGTCCATGAGCAGTTCTTC. This codes for CASSPMGLAGVHEQFF.

This clonotype has more than one count but fewer than ten. Written as DNA, the CDR3 is TGTGCCAGCAGCTCGGGACAGGGAATACGGTCACCCCTCCACTTT. Residues: CASSSGQGIRSPLHF. The chain carries TRBV6-5 and TRBJ1-6; 9 bases are shared with TRBD1. The CDR3 extends over 15 amino acids. With V trimmed by 6 bases and J by 10 bases, 10 bases remained unmatched. From germline, CDR1 is MNHEY and CDR2 SVGAGI.